This T cell receptor (beta chain) was sequenced during a study of OX40 agonist ivuxolimab in advanced cancers. About the research overall: Patients received the agonistic anti-OX40 (CD134) antibody ivuxolimab. While on treatment, patients had intravenous ivuxolimab at 0.01 to 10 mg/kg every 2 weeks.

The sample holds a few counts of this clone. The repertoire was sequenced with immunoSEQ multiplex PCR; TCRdb's copy has only in-frame clones and lacks some. In the table there are approximately 40,000 clones, about 80% of which are singletons. Autoimmune disease history or systemic immunosuppression was exclusionary. Samples of blood were obtained at baseline, on cycle 4 day 1, and on cycle 7 day 1. The germline gives CDR1 MNHEY, CDR2 SMNVEV (reference sequence). The J segment lost 7 bases and the V segment lost 5 bases, leaving 8 bases of the junction unmatched. The CDR3 totals 13 residues. This chain joins TRBV27 and TRBJ2-7; 7 nucleotides line up with TRBD1. The specimen comprised CD4+ or CD8+ T cells sorted from blood, sampled in a trial of the OX40 agonist ivuxolimab. This receptor was obtained from an adult with an advanced solid tumor such as melanoma, head and neck, liver or kidney cancer. The CDR3 DNA sequence: TGTGCCAGCAGTAATCCAGGGGGTCGGGAGCAGTACTTC. Translation gives CASSNPGGREQYF.